These T cell receptor beta chains were read from a single sample in a study of T cell changes during pregnancy in multiple sclerosis. The method was immunoSEQ multiplex PCR; TCRdb's version includes in-frame clones alone and lacks a portion of them. Of 85,000 to 120,000 clones in the sample, less than 95% were seen once. The material sequenced was peripheral blood, taken after pregnancy. The receptor set was obtained from a female donor with multiple sclerosis, enrolled in a pregnancy study. Both conserved end residues are part of each CDR3. Each record gives: clone size, J gene, V gene, D gene, CDR3 protein, CDR3 DNA. A D gene is named only where the DNA matches it firmly. Size values are once, few and many counts, or a class for expanded clones, and some rows have none.

clone size: -; J gene: TRBJ2-1; V gene: TRBV7-8; D gene: -; CDR3 protein: CASSTLGGGAYEQFF; CDR3 DNA: TGTGCCAGCAGCACCCTCGGTGGGGGGGCGTATGAGCAGTTCTTC
clone size: -; J gene: TRBJ1-1; V gene: TRBV6-6; D gene: TRBD1; CDR3 protein: CASSPGTGLNTEAFF; CDR3 DNA: TGTGCCAGCTCCCCCGGGACAGGCCTAAACACTGAAGCTTTCTTT
clone size: -; J gene: TRBJ1-2; V gene: TRBV5-5; D gene: TRBD1; CDR3 protein: CASSLATGETYGYTF; CDR3 DNA: TGTGCCAGCAGCTTGGCCACAGGGGAGACCTATGGCTACACCTTC
clone size: -; J gene: TRBJ2-3; V gene: TRBV18; D gene: -; CDR3 protein: CASLPRGGGYTQYF; CDR3 DNA: TGTGCCAGCCTCCCCCGTGGGGGCGGATATACGCAGTATTTT
clone size: -; J gene: TRBJ2-1; V gene: TRBV29-1; D gene: -; CDR3 protein: CSVGIQAKNEQFF; CDR3 DNA: TGCAGCGTTGGTATCCAAGCGAAGAATGAGCAGTTCTTC
clone size: -; J gene: TRBJ1-1; V gene: TRBV5-4; D gene: TRBD1; CDR3 protein: CASSLGGGTGGAGATEAFF; CDR3 DNA: TGTGCCAGCAGCTTGGGGGGCGGGACAGGGGGCGCGGGGGCCACTGAAGCTTTCTTT
clone size: -; J gene: TRBJ2-7; V gene: TRBV9; D gene: -; CDR3 protein: CASSVGQGVSEQYF; CDR3 DNA: TGTGCCAGCAGCGTCGGTCAGGGTGTCTCCGAGCAGTACTTC
clone size: -; J gene: TRBJ1-1; V gene: TRBV27; D gene: -; CDR3 protein: CASSRQSNTEAFF; CDR3 DNA: TGTGCCAGCAGCAGACAGTCGAACACTGAAGCTTTCTTT
clone size: -; J gene: TRBJ1-4; V gene: TRBV5-1; D gene: TRBD1; CDR3 protein: CASSLGDRNNEKLFF; CDR3 DNA: TGCGCCAGCAGCTTGGGGGACAGGAATAATGAAAAACTGTTTTTT
clone size: -; J gene: TRBJ2-1; V gene: TRBV14; D gene: -; CDR3 protein: CASSLLGRELEQFF; CDR3 DNA: TGTGCCAGCAGCCTTTTAGGACGGGAACTAGAGCAGTTCTTC
clone size: -; J gene: TRBJ1-1; V gene: TRBV10-3; D gene: TRBD1; CDR3 protein: CAISESRDSEAFF; CDR3 DNA: TGTGCCATCAGTGAGTCCCGGGACAGCGAAGCTTTCTTT
clone size: -; J gene: TRBJ1-1; V gene: TRBV29-1; D gene: TRBD1; CDR3 protein: CSVGPGGLTEAFF; CDR3 DNA: TGCAGCGTCGGCCCAGGGGGCCTCACTGAAGCTTTCTTT
clone size: -; J gene: TRBJ2-1; V gene: TRBV5-1; D gene: TRBD2; CDR3 protein: CASSLKLAGENSSYNEQFF; CDR3 DNA: TGCGCCAGCAGCTTGAAACTAGCGGGAGAGAACTCCTCCTACAATGAGCAGTTCTTC
clone size: -; J gene: TRBJ2-7; V gene: TRBV6-5; D gene: TRBD2; CDR3 protein: CASSYRLAGGYEQYF; CDR3 DNA: TGTGCCAGCAGTTACCGACTAGCGGGAGGGTACGAGCAGTACTTC
clone size: -; J gene: TRBJ2-2; V gene: TRBV29-1; D gene: TRBD1; CDR3 protein: CSVEGETGDTGELFF; CDR3 DNA: TGCAGCGTTGAAGGGGAGACAGGGGACACCGGGGAGCTGTTTTTT
clone size: -; J gene: TRBJ1-5; V gene: TRBV7-2; D gene: -; CDR3 protein: CASSFLDQPQHF; CDR3 DNA: TGTGCCAGCAGCTTTCTCGATCAGCCCCAGCATTTT
clone size: -; J gene: TRBJ1-2; V gene: TRBV5-1; D gene: TRBD1; CDR3 protein: CASSLGQGANGYTF; CDR3 DNA: TGCGCCAGCAGCTTGGGACAGGGGGCGAATGGCTACACCTTC
clone size: -; J gene: TRBJ2-5; V gene: TRBV9; D gene: -; CDR3 protein: CSSGPSGRETQYF; CDR3 DNA: TGTTCTTCCGGGCCCTCGGGGAGGGAGACCCAGTACTTC
clone size: -; J gene: TRBJ1-5; V gene: TRBV19; D gene: -; CDR3 protein: CASTLVEPSGGQPQHF; CDR3 DNA: TGTGCCAGTACCCTGGTTGAGCCAAGCGGCGGTCAGCCCCAGCATTTT
clone size: -; J gene: TRBJ1-2; V gene: TRBV10-3; D gene: -; CDR3 protein: CAISDLYGYTF; CDR3 DNA: TGTGCCATCAGTGATTTATATGGCTACACCTTC
clone size: once; J gene: TRBJ1-4; V gene: TRBV5-1; D gene: -; CDR3 protein: CASSWGGDRYEKLFF; CDR3 DNA: TGCGCCAGCAGCTGGGGGGGTGACAGATATGAAAAACTGTTTTTT
clone size: -; J gene: TRBJ2-7; V gene: TRBV7-9; D gene: TRBD2; CDR3 protein: CASSLGLAGGLYEQYF; CDR3 DNA: TGTGCCAGCAGCTTAGGACTAGCGGGAGGCTTATACGAGCAGTACTTC
clone size: -; J gene: TRBJ2-1; V gene: TRBV6-5; D gene: -; CDR3 protein: CASSPPGGPNEQFF; CDR3 DNA: TGTGCCAGCAGTCCGCCCGGGGGACCCAATGAGCAGTTCTTC
clone size: once; J gene: TRBJ1-5; V gene: TRBV7-2; D gene: -; CDR3 protein: CASSPLAGNQPQHF; CDR3 DNA: TGTGCCAGCAGCCCCCTCGCCGGGAATCAGCCCCAGCATTTT
clone size: -; J gene: TRBJ2-1; V gene: TRBV7-7; D gene: TRBD2; CDR3 protein: CASSLSGTSGGYNEQFF; CDR3 DNA: TGTGCCAGCAGCCTCTCCGGGACTAGCGGGGGATACAATGAGCAGTTCTTC
clone size: -; J gene: TRBJ2-7; V gene: TRBV10-2; D gene: TRBD1; CDR3 protein: CATSPRDRGTYEQYF; CDR3 DNA: TGCGCCACTTCCCCTAGGGACAGGGGAACCTACGAGCAGTACTTC
clone size: -; J gene: TRBJ2-7; V gene: TRBV18; D gene: -; CDR3 protein: CASSPIGQNSYEQYF; CDR3 DNA: TGTGCCAGCTCACCAATAGGACAGAACTCCTACGAGCAGTACTTC
clone size: -; J gene: TRBJ2-3; V gene: TRBV5-1; D gene: -; CDR3 protein: CASSLAGVRGDTQYF; CDR3 DNA: TGCGCCAGCAGCTTGGCGGGTGTTAGGGGAGATACGCAGTATTTT
clone size: once; J gene: TRBJ2-3; V gene: TRBV7-9; D gene: -; CDR3 protein: CASSHRPGTGTDTQYF; CDR3 DNA: TGTGCCAGCAGCCACCGGCCCGGTACGGGGACAGATACGCAGTATTTT
clone size: -; J gene: TRBJ1-2; V gene: TRBV27; D gene: TRBD1; CDR3 protein: CASSFSPQGTYGYTF; CDR3 DNA: TGTGCCAGCAGTTTCAGCCCACAGGGGACCTATGGCTACACCTTC
clone size: -; J gene: TRBJ2-7; V gene: TRBV15; D gene: TRBD2; CDR3 protein: CATSRWTGGLVEQYF; CDR3 DNA: TGTGCCACCAGCAGGTGGACGGGAGGGCTGGTCGAGCAGTACTTC
clone size: -; J gene: TRBJ1-5; V gene: TRBV19; D gene: -; CDR3 protein: CASTRGGEPQHF; CDR3 DNA: TGTGCCAGTACTAGGGGAGGGGAGCCCCAGCATTTT
clone size: -; J gene: TRBJ1-1; V gene: TRBV5-1; D gene: -; CDR3 protein: CASSLGRGANTEAFF; CDR3 DNA: TGCGCCAGCAGCTTGGGTCGGGGGGCGAACACTGAAGCTTTCTTT
clone size: few; J gene: TRBJ1-1; V gene: TRBV11-2; D gene: -; CDR3 protein: CASSSQPGTEAFF; CDR3 DNA: TGTGCCAGCAGCTCCCAACCGGGCACTGAAGCTTTCTTT
clone size: -; J gene: TRBJ2-3; V gene: TRBV6-4; D gene: -; CDR3 protein: CASPVERGPDTQYF; CDR3 DNA: TGTGCCAGCCCCGTCGAGCGTGGTCCAGATACGCAGTATTTT
clone size: -; J gene: TRBJ2-3; V gene: TRBV5-1; D gene: TRBD2; CDR3 protein: CASSLGLAGDTQYF; CDR3 DNA: TGCGCCAGCAGCTTGGGGCTAGCGGGCGATACGCAGTATTTT
clone size: -; J gene: TRBJ1-4; V gene: TRBV9; D gene: -; CDR3 protein: CASSVAGVNEKLFF; CDR3 DNA: TGTGCCAGCAGCGTGGCAGGTGTTAATGAAAAACTGTTTTTT
clone size: -; J gene: TRBJ2-7; V gene: TRBV2; D gene: -; CDR3 protein: CADKPTASYEQYF; CDR3 DNA: TGTGCCGACAAGCCGACCGCCTCCTACGAGCAGTACTTC
clone size: -; J gene: TRBJ1-2; V gene: TRBV9; D gene: TRBD1; CDR3 protein: CASSVQGAGGYTF; CDR3 DNA: TGTGCCAGCAGCGTTCAGGGGGCGGGTGGCTACACCTTC
clone size: -; J gene: TRBJ1-6; V gene: TRBV14; D gene: -; CDR3 protein: CASSHHSYNSPLHF; CDR3 DNA: TGTGCCAGCAGCCACCACTCCTATAATTCACCCCTCCACTTT
clone size: once; J gene: TRBJ1-1; V gene: TRBV5-3; D gene: -; CDR3 protein: CARSRARPGGLGEAFF; CDR3 DNA: TGTGCCAGAAGCAGAGCCCGTCCCGGGGGTTTAGGTGAAGCTTTCTTT
clone size: -; J gene: TRBJ1-1; V gene: TRBV5-1; D gene: TRBD1; CDR3 protein: CASSPPGTGGAEAFF; CDR3 DNA: TGCGCCAGCAGCCCACCCGGGACAGGGGGGGCTGAAGCTTTCTTT
clone size: -; J gene: TRBJ2-7; V gene: TRBV4-1; D gene: TRBD2; CDR3 protein: CASSQDLGGWEVYEQYF; CDR3 DNA: TGCGCCAGCAGCCAAGATTTGGGGGGGTGGGAGGTCTACGAGCAGTACTTC
clone size: -; J gene: TRBJ2-1; V gene: TRBV5-1; D gene: -; CDR3 protein: CASRHSGAGENEQFF; CDR3 DNA: TGCGCCAGCAGACATTCGGGAGCTGGTGAGAATGAGCAGTTCTTC
clone size: -; J gene: TRBJ2-1; V gene: TRBV5-1; D gene: -; CDR3 protein: CASSPLGVAGSYNEQFF; CDR3 DNA: TGCGCCAGCAGCCCCCTGGGAGTTGCGGGCTCCTACAATGAGCAGTTCTTC
clone size: -; J gene: TRBJ2-3; V gene: TRBV11-2; D gene: -; CDR3 protein: CASSLGGVTQYF; CDR3 DNA: TGTGCCAGCAGCTTAGGCGGGGTTACGCAGTATTTT
clone size: -; J gene: TRBJ2-2; V gene: TRBV2; D gene: -; CDR3 protein: CASSEAARVQTGELFF; CDR3 DNA: TGTGCCAGCAGTGAAGCTGCCAGGGTCCAAACCGGGGAGCTGTTTTTT
clone size: -; J gene: TRBJ1-1; V gene: TRBV5-4; D gene: -; CDR3 protein: CASSLDSLRTEAFF; CDR3 DNA: TGTGCCAGCAGCCTGGACAGCCTTCGAACTGAAGCTTTCTTT
clone size: -; J gene: TRBJ1-5; V gene: TRBV5-8; D gene: TRBD1; CDR3 protein: CASSPGQAGNQPQHF; CDR3 DNA: TGTGCCAGCAGCCCGGGACAGGCGGGCAATCAGCCCCAGCATTTT
clone size: -; J gene: TRBJ2-3; V gene: TRBV27; D gene: TRBD2; CDR3 protein: CASSSYSGRAGADTQYF; CDR3 DNA: TGTGCCAGCAGTTCCTATAGCGGGAGGGCCGGGGCAGATACGCAGTATTTT
clone size: few; J gene: TRBJ1-2; V gene: TRBV16; D gene: -; CDR3 protein: CASSQQPATGTGYTF; CDR3 DNA: TGTGCCAGCAGCCAACAACCTGCCACAGGGACTGGCTACACCTTC
clone size: -; J gene: TRBJ1-1; V gene: TRBV6-1; D gene: TRBD1; CDR3 protein: CASSAGGHFLTAFF; CDR3 DNA: TGTGCCAGCAGTGCAGGGGGCCACTTCTTAACTGCTTTCTTT
clone size: -; J gene: TRBJ2-1; V gene: TRBV9; D gene: TRBD1; CDR3 protein: CASSGVFGQGSYNEQFF; CDR3 DNA: TGTGCCAGCAGCGGAGTTTTTGGACAGGGGTCCTACAATGAGCAGTTCTTC
clone size: -; J gene: TRBJ2-2; V gene: TRBV6-5; D gene: -; CDR3 protein: CASRKGGNTGELFF; CDR3 DNA: TGTGCCAGCAGGAAAGGCGGGAACACCGGGGAGCTGTTTTTT
clone size: -; J gene: TRBJ1-4; V gene: TRBV4-1; D gene: TRBD1; CDR3 protein: CASSQGQGNEKLFF; CDR3 DNA: TGCGCCAGCAGCCAGGGACAGGGGAATGAAAAACTGTTTTTT
clone size: -; J gene: TRBJ1-1; V gene: TRBV6-5; D gene: -; CDR3 protein: CASSYGLGTEAFF; CDR3 DNA: TGTGCCAGCAGTTATGGCCTCGGGACTGAAGCTTTCTTT
clone size: -; J gene: TRBJ1-2; V gene: TRBV9; D gene: TRBD1; CDR3 protein: CASSNGTAERGYGYTF; CDR3 DNA: TGTGCCAGCAGCAATGGGACAGCCGAACGGGGCTATGGCTACACCTTC
clone size: few; J gene: TRBJ2-1; V gene: TRBV14; D gene: -; CDR3 protein: CASSPPAGEQFF; CDR3 DNA: TGTGCCAGCAGCCCGCCCGCGGGTGAGCAGTTCTTC